This entry features one TCR beta chain sequence. Its antigen remains unidentified. Nothing much larger sits one base from this clone, and base qualities are not available. The CDR1 and CDR2 encoded by the germline V gene are MGHDK and SYGVNS. V loses 4 bases, J loses 5 bases, and the germline ends lie 17 bases apart. The CDR3 contains 16 residues, cysteine and phenylalanine counted. Just CDR3 DNA is preserved here, 48 bases in frame from base 1. Whole blood was collected in K2EDTA tubes by collaborating institutions according to the institutions' own protocols. For TCRbeta analysis, collaborator samples were shipped as frozen whole blood, as isolated PBMCs, or as DNA extracted from either sample type. These data come from a study of blood T cell repertoires in COVID-19 (dated by TCRdb to 2018 to 2020). Describing the broader study: Samples from collaborators originated in the United States, Italy and Spain and spanned both the acute and convalescent phases of COVID-19. The material from the prospective study consisted of cDNA or gDNA derived from T cells, B-cell-depleted T cells, or PBMCs. Deeply sampled blood TCRbeta repertoires from subjects exposed to, actively infected with, or recovered from COVID-19 were included in the dataset. The repertoires were made available in a free public database intended to serve as a resource for research on the immune response to SARS-CoV-2. Samples were obtained from the ongoing ImmuneRACE study (first 160 participants) and from 1,254 subjects provided by 6 global collaborators. A de-identified subject ID, COVID-19 status, age in years and sex were almost always included in the sample metadata. HLA class I and class II types, where available, came from metadata supplied by the sample provider rather than from assay-based typing.

The immunoSEQ Assay, a bias-controlled multiplex PCR, was used to amplify TCRbeta CDR3 regions from genomic DNA. Per the original workflow: Nucleated cell counts per sample were estimated from amplification of reference gene primers within the assay. Sequence reads were collapsed and filtered to measure the absolute abundance of every unique TCRbeta CDR3 rearrangement. For each sample, productive Simpson clonality was calculated as the square root of Simpson's diversity index across productive rearrangements. TCRdb holds this immuneACCESS table with in-frame rearrangements only. Some clones are missing; in checked studies, unresolved V genes explain under half, and the rest has no known cause. That table is the source of V, J and clone size, and D and trimming were worked out from the DNA. This sample comprises 290,000 or so clones, 65% to 90% of them detected only once. The top ten hold 4% to 6% of the sample.

The paper as a whole reports these results and caveats: The amount of clinical and demographic metadata varied by source and participant and was provided uncurated.

Sequencing used peripheral blood. This sequence uses TRBV25-1 and TRBJ1-4, and possibly TRBD1, on 5 matching bases. The TCR comes from a man aged 50 to 60 with active or convalescent COVID-19. Here is the DNA: TGTGCCAGCAGTGCATCCCGGGGACTCGAGAATGAAAAACTGTTTTTT. Translated, it reads CASSASRGLENEKLFF.